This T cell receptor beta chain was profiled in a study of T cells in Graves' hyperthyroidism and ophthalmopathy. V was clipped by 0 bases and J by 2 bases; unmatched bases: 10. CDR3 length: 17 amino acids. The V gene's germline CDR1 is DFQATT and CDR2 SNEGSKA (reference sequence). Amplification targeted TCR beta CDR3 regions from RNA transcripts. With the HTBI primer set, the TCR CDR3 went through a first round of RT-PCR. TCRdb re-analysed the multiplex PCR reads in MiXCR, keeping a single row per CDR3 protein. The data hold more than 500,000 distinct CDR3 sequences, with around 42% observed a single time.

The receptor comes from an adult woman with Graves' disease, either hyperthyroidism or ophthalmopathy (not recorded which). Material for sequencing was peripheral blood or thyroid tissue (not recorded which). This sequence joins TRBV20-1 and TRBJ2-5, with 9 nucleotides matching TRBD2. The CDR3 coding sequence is TGCAGTGCTAGAGATTTAGTAGCGGGAGACGGGCAAGAGACCCAGTACTTC. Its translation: CSARDLVAGDGQETQYF.